The subject of this entry is one TCR beta chain. In this sample, this clone turned up a few times. No antigen is known for it. No per-base quality is available; no much larger clone lies one base away. CDR1 and CDR2, per the germline V gene, are SQVTM and ANQGSEA. From cysteine to phenylalanine, the CDR3 is 13 amino acids long. Here the CDR3 DNA is all that survives: 39 bases in frame from base 1. V loses 6 bases of germline sequence and J loses 4 bases, and the interval between the two ends is 12 bases. This sample is drawn from a study of beta chain features in type 1 diabetes (dated by TCRdb to 2016 to 2019). For the study in its entirety: Patients and healthy donors did not differ in mean age, gender distribution, total cell number or subset yield. Regulatory and stem cell-like memory subsets were isolated from only 8 patients and about eight healthy donors, whereas naive and central memory subsets came from all 30 or so donors. In the study, TCRB repertoires of sorted circulating CD4+ T cell subsets from recently diagnosed type 1 diabetes patients were compared with those of matched healthy donors. A total of just under 110,000,000 sorted cells were examined across all samples, and RNA yield correlated strongly with the number of cells per subset.

Results and caveats for the whole study, not just this receptor: Because cDNA was sequenced instead of genomic DNA, activated cells with high expression could be over-represented, although the groups did not differ in activation or CD3 levels. Shorter templates might have been favored by PCR, but patient and control samples were amplified and corrected together, so both groups would have been affected equally by any skew. Fewer insertions and more nucleotide deletions at VDJ recombination sites were observed in patients with type 1 diabetes, implying thymic rearrangement abnormalities. Naive, central memory and regulatory TCRB repertoires appeared to be more similar among patients than among healthy donors. A moderate but significant shortening of TCRB CDR3 length was observed in type 1 diabetes patients in all four CD4+ subsets. Only small numbers of individuals were included in the HLA sub-analyses, which left unresolved whether HLA type had any influence on TCRB rearrangement.

The entire isolated RNA was reverse transcribed using the High Capacity cDNA Reverse Transcription Kit, and thus expressed TCRB transcripts were sequenced. Deep immunoSEQ sequencing was applied to naive, central memory and regulatory T cell samples, giving an average of around 4 million total reads per sample. Sorted cells were lysed in RLT buffer and RNA was extracted with DNase-treated RNeasy Micro or Mini kits, depending on cell number. Each cell subset was processed separately to prevent cross-contamination, with patient and healthy donor samples processed together. The immunoSEQ multiplex PCR was used to amplify TCRB sequences from cDNA, generating 87-bp fragments that spanned the CDR3 region. Amplicons were sequenced on the Illumina HiSeq platform. In the authors' own workflow: Synthetic template baselines were used to correct PCR bias computationally, reads within Hamming distance 2 were collapsed together, and singletons that could not be merged were discarded. Reads were aligned to IMGT to assign V, D and J genes, CDR3 length, and insertions or deletions at six rearrangement sites. Within each subset, clonotype counts were normalized to sorted cell number, after which true diversity and Gini coefficients were computed with the tcR R package. The overlap coefficient, calculated on TCRB nucleotide sequences, was used to measure repertoire sharing. Out-of-frame TCRB sequences from naive cells were analyzed as a proxy for the pre-selection repertoire. This is the immuneACCESS table as TCRdb keeps it, with only in-frame sequences that have V and J called. A part of the clones is gone; compared with another copy, unresolved V genes explain less than half, and the rest is unexplained. The V and J calls and clone size are taken from that table; D and trimming were inferred from the DNA. The sample table lists under 300,000 clones, 11% of them with a count of one. The leading ten clones occupy around 0.017% of the sample.

Each donor gave one peripheral blood draw, averaging roughly 100 mL, which was collected into heparinised tubes. Using a panel that included CD45RO, CCR7, CD25, CD127, CD95 and CD27, naive, central memory, regulatory and stem cell-like memory CD4+ T cells were sorted on a BD FACSAria II. A purity above 98% was achieved for all sorted populations. PBMCs were separated immediately by Lymphoprep density gradient centrifugation and were stained directly, without being cultured. So that batch effects would be minimized, each experiment stained and sorted samples in pairs, pairing one healthy donor with one patient.

The receptor's source is a man aged 30 to 39 with type 1 diabetes. Sequenced material: naive CD4+ T cells from blood. The cell subset or site label on this specimen signifies: true naive CD4+ T cells. This chain joins TRBV29-1 to TRBJ1-4; the D gene is possibly TRBD1, with 6 bases matching. Here is the DNA: TGCAGCGTGCAGGGGCAGATTAATGAAAAACTGTTTTTT. This translates into CSVQGQINEKLFF.